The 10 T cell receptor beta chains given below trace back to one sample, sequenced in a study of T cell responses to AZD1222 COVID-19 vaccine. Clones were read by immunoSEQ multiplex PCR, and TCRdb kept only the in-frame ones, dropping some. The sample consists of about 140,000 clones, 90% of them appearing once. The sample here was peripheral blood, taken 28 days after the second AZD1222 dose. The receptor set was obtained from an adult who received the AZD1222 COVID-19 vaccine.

This CDR3 is CASSWRTSGQETQYF. The CDR3 bases are TGTGCCAGCAGCTGGAGGACTAGCGGCCAAGAGACCCAGTACTTC. The gene calls are TRBV7-2 and TRBJ2-5; 10 bases are a match to TRBD2. The V gene's germline CDR1 is SGHTA and CDR2 FQGNSA. The CDR3 sequence is 15 residues long. J lost 1 base, V lost 4 bases, and 3 bases had no gene match.

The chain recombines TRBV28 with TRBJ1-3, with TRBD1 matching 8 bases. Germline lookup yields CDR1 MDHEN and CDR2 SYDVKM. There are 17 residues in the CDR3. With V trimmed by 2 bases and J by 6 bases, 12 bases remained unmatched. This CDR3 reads CASSLNAGGAGTNTIYF. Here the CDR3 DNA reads TGTGCCAGCAGTTTAAACGCAGGGGGCGCAGGGACAAACACCATATATTTT.

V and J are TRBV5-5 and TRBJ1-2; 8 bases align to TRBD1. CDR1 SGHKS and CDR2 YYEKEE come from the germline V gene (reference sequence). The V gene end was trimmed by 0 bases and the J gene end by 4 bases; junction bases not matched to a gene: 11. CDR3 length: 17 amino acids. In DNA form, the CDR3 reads TGTGCCAGCAGCTTGGATCGCGGGACAGGCGACCTCTATGGCTACACCTTC. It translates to CASSLDRGTGDLYGYTF.

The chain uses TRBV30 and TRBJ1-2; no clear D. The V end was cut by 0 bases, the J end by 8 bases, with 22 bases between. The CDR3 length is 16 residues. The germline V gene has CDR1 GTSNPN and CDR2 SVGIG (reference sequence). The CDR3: CAWSVILSLNGRGYTF. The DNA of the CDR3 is TGTGCCTGGAGTGTAATTCTATCGCTAAATGGCAGAGGCTACACCTTC.

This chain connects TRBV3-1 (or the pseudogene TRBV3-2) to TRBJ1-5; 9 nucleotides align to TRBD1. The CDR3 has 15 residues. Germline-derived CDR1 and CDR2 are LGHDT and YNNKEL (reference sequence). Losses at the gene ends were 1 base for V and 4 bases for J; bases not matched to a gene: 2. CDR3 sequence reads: CASSQGTGANQPQHF. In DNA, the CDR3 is TGTGCCAGCAGCCAAGGGACAGGGGCTAATCAGCCCCAGCATTTT.

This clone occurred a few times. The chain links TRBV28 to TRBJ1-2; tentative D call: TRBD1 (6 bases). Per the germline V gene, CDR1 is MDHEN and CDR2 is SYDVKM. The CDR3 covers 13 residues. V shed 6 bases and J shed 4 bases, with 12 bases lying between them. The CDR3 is CASRNRGGYGYTF. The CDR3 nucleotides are TGTGCCAGCAGGAATAGGGGGGGCTATGGCTACACCTTC.

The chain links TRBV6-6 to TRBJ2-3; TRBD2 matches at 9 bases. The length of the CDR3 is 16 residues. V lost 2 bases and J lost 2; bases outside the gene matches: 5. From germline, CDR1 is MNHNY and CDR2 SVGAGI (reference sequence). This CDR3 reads CASSYKRGAITDTQYF. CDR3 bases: TGTGCCAGCAGTTACAAGCGGGGGGCGATCACAGATACGCAGTATTTT.

The CDR3: CASSSAGQGEFYNEQFF. The CDR3 DNA is TGTGCCAGTAGTAGCGCGGGACAGGGGGAGTTCTACAATGAGCAGTTCTTC. The chain is built from TRBV19 and TRBJ2-1, with 11 positions matching TRBD1. Per germline, CDR1 LNHDA and CDR2 SQIVND (reference sequence). The junction had 8 bases not matched to a gene; V was cut back by 4 bases and J by 3 bases. The CDR3 contains 17 residues.

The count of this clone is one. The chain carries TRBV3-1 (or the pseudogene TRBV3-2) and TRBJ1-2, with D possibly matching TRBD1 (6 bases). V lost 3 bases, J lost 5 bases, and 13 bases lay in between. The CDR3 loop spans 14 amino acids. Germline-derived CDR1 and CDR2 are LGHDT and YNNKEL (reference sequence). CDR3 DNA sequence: TGTGCCAGCAGCCATCTTGACAGGACTTATGGCTACACCTTC. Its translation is CASSHLDRTYGYTF.

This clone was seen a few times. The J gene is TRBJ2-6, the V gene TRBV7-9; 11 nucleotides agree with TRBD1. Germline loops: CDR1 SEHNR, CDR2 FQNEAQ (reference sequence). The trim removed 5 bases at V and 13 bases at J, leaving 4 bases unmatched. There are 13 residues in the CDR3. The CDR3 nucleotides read TGTGCCAGCAGCCCGGGACAGGGGGGAGTCCTGACTTTC. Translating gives CASSPGQGGVLTF.